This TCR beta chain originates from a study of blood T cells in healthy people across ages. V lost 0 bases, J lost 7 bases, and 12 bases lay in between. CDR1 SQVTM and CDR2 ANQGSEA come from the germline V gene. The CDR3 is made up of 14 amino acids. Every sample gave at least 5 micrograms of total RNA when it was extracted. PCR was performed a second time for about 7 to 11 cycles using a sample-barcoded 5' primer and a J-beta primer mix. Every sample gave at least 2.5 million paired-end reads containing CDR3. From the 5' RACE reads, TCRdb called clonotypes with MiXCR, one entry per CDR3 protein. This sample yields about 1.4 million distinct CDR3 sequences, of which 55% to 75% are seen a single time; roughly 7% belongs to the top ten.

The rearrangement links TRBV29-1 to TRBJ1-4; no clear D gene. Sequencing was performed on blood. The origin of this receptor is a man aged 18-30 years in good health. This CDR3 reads CSVEEEGQLEKLFF. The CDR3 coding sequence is TGCAGCGTTGAAGAGGAAGGGCAGCTTGAAAAACTGTTTTTT.